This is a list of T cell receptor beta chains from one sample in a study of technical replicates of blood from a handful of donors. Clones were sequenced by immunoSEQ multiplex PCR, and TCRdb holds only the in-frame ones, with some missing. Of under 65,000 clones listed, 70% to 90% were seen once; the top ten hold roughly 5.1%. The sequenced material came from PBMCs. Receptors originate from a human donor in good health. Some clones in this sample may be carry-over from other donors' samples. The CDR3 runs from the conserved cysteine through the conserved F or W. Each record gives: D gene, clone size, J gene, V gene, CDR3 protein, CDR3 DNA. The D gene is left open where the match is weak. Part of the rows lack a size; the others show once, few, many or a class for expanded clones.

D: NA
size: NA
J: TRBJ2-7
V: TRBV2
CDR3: CASSVQFYEQYF
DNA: TGTGCCAGCAGTGTACAGTTCTACGAGCAGTACTTC

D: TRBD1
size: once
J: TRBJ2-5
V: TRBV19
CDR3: CASSIVGGETQYF
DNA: TGTGCCAGTAGTATTGTAGGGGGCGAGACCCAGTACTTC

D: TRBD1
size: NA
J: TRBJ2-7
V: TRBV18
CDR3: CASTLAQGAIGYEQYF
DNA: TGTGCCAGCACCTTGGCACAGGGGGCTATAGGCTACGAGCAGTACTTC

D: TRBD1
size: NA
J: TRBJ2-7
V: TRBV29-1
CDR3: CSAQTGTYEQYF
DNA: TGCAGCGCACAGACAGGGACCTACGAGCAGTACTTC

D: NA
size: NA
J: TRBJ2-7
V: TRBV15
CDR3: CATSRGGASYEQYF
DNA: TGTGCCACCAGCAGAGGTGGAGCATCCTACGAGCAGTACTTC

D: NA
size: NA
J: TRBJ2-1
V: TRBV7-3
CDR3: CASSLGEGNEQFF
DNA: TGTGCCAGCAGCCTCGGAGAAGGCAATGAGCAGTTCTTC

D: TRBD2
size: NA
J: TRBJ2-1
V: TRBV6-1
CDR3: CASSGTSGGVKKVNEQFF
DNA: TGTGCCAGCAGTGGGACTAGCGGGGGCGTCAAAAAGGTGAATGAGCAGTTCTTC

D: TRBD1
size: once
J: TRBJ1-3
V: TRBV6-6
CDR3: CASSWQGAGNTIYF
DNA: TGTGCCAGCAGTTGGCAGGGGGCTGGAAACACCATATATTTT

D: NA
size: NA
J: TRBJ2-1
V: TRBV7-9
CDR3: CASSLSETYNEQFF
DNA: TGTGCCAGCAGCTTATCAGAGACATACAATGAGCAGTTCTTC

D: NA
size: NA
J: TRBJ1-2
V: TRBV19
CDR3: CASTSPGQNYGYTF
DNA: TGTGCCAGTACCTCACCCGGACAGAACTATGGCTACACCTTC

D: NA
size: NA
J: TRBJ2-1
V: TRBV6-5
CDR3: CASSSSGTRSYNEQFF
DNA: TGTGCCAGCAGTTCCTCCGGGACTCGCTCCTACAATGAGCAGTTCTTC

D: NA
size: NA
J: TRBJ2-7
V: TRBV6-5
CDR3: CASSYRGGEQYF
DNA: TGTGCCAGCAGTTACCGTGGAGGCGAGCAGTACTTC

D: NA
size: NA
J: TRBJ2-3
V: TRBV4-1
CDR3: CASSPGAGRTSTDTQYF
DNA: TGCGCCAGCAGCCCAGGGGCGGGCCGCACTTCCACAGATACGCAGTATTTT

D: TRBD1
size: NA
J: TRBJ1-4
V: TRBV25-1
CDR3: CASSEGRTGANEKLFF
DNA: TGTGCCAGCAGTGAAGGGAGAACAGGGGCTAATGAAAAACTGTTTTTT

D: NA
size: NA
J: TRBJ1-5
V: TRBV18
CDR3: CASSPGAPQVQPQHF
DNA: TGTGCCAGCTCACCGGGGGCTCCGCAAGTCCAGCCCCAGCATTTT

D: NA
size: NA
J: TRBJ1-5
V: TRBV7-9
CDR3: CASSLESSNQPQHF
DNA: TGTGCCAGCAGCTTAGAGAGTAGCAATCAGCCCCAGCATTTT

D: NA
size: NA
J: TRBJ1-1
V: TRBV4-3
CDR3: CASSQGGRNTEAFF
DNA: TGCGCCAGCAGCCAAGGAGGGAGGAACACTGAAGCTTTCTTT

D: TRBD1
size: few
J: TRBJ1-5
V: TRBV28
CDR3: CASSAGTGSNQPQHF
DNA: TGTGCCAGCAGTGCGGGGACAGGGAGCAATCAGCCCCAGCATTTT

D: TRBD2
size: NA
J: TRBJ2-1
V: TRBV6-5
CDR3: CASSASGSGEQFF
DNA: TGTGCCAGCAGCGCTAGCGGGAGCGGTGAGCAGTTCTTC

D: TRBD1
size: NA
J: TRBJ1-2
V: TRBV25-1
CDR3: CASSRSGTDLYGYTF
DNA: TGTGCCAGCAGTAGATCCGGGACAGACCTCTATGGCTACACCTTC

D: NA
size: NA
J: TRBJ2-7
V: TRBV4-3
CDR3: CASSQVSGMGTYEQYF
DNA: TGCGCCAGCAGCCAAGTTTCGGGGATGGGTACCTACGAGCAGTACTTC

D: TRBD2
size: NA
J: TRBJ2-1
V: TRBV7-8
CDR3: CASSLAGLASNEQFF
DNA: TGTGCCAGCAGCTTAGCGGGACTAGCCTCCAATGAGCAGTTCTTC

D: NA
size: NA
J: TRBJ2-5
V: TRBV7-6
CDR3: CASSLSSGRGPTQYF
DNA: TGTGCCAGCAGCTTATCCAGCGGCCGTGGTCCGACCCAGTACTTC

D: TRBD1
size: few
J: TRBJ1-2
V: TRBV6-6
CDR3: CASSDAGTAYGYTF
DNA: TGTGCCAGCAGTGATGCCGGGACAGCGTATGGCTACACCTTC

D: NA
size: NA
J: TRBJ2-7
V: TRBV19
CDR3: CASSKDTVQWEQYF
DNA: TGTGCCAGTAGCAAAGACACCGTTCAATGGGAGCAGTACTTC

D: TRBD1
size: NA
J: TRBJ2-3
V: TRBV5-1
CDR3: CASSLRTGSDTQYF
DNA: TGCGCCAGCAGCTTGAGGACAGGGTCAGATACGCAGTATTTT

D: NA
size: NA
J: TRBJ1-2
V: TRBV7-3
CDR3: CASRPGRESYGYTF
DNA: TGTGCCAGCAGGCCCGGGAGGGAGAGCTATGGCTACACCTTC

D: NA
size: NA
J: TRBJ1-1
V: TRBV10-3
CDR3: CAISMREDTEAFF
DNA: TGTGCCATCAGTATGAGGGAAGACACTGAAGCTTTCTTT

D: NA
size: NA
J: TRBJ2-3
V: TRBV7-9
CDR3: CASSLEGLADTQYF
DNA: TGTGCCAGCAGCTTAGAAGGACTGGCAGATACGCAGTATTTT

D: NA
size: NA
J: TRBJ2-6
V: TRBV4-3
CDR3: CASSQELPGQFGANVLTF
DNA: TGCGCCAGCAGCCAAGAGCTGCCAGGACAGTTCGGGGCCAACGTCCTGACTTTC

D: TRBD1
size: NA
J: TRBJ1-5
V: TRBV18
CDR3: CASSQGTGVSNQPQHF
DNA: TGTGCCAGCTCACAGGGAACAGGGGTGAGCAATCAGCCCCAGCATTTT

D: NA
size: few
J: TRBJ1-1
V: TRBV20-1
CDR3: CSASRTEAFF
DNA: TGCAGTGCCAGTCGTACTGAAGCTTTCTTT

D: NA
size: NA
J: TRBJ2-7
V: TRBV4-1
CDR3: CASSTLPGIPYEQYF
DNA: TGCGCCAGCAGCACACTTCCCGGGATCCCCTACGAGCAGTACTTC

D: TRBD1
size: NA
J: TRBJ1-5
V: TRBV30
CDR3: CAWSVRQGEWFGNQPQHF
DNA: TGTGCCTGGAGTGTACGACAGGGGGAATGGTTCGGCAATCAGCCCCAGCATTTT

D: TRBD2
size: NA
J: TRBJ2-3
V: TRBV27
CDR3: CASSEISGRGGDTQYF
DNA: TGTGCCAGCAGCGAAATTAGCGGGCGGGGAGGAGATACGCAGTATTTT

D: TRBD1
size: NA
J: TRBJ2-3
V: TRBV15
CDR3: CATWDRGQSDTQYF
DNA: TGTGCCACCTGGGACAGGGGGCAATCAGATACGCAGTATTTT

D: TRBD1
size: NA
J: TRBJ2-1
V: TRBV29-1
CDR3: CSVEIGTGVYNEQFF
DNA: TGCAGCGTTGAAATCGGGACAGGGGTATACAATGAGCAGTTCTTC

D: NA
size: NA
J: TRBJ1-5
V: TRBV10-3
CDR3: CAISEAGQSNQPQHF
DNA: TGTGCCATCAGTGAGGCGGGTCAGAGCAATCAGCCCCAGCATTTT

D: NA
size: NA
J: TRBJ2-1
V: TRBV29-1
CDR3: CSVEVGQLSYNEQFF
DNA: TGCAGCGTCGAAGTGGGACAACTGTCCTACAATGAGCAGTTCTTC

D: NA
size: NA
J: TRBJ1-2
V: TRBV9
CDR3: CASSADRGPRGYTF
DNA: TGTGCCAGCAGCGCCGATCGAGGCCCACGGGGCTACACCTTC

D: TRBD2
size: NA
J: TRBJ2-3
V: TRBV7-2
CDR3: CASSLAAGRGTDTQYF
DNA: TGTGCCAGCAGCTTAGCGGCCGGGAGGGGTACAGATACGCAGTATTTT

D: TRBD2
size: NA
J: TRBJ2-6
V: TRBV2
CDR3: CASNEVAGQIGANVLTF
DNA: TGTGCCAGCAATGAAGTAGCGGGACAAATAGGGGCCAACGTCCTGACTTTC

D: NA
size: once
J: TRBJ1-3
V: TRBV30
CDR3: CAWSRRDFGNTIYF
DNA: TGTGCTTGGAGTCGGAGGGATTTTGGAAACACCATATATTTT